The 2 T cell receptor beta chains listed next were all sequenced from one sample in a study of T-cell reconstitution after alpha-beta-depleted transplantation in children. TCRbeta library construction was performed incorporating unique molecular identifiers. TCRdb recomputed calls from the PCR reads with MiXCR, one row per CDR3 protein. The repertoire holds hundreds of thousands of distinct CDR3 sequences, with approximately 8.9% as singletons. The sample here was PBMCs, mostly from graft donor cells, taken 180 days after TCRalphabeta/CD19-depleted stem cell transplant. The receptors shown here come from a male patient under 18 who had a stem cell transplant for acute lymphoblastic leukemia, so the T cells may come from the graft donor.

This clonotype was seen many times. The chain uses TRBV12-3 or TRBV12-4 and TRBJ1-5, with D tentatively TRBD1 (5 bases). With 2 bases removed from V and 0 bases from J, the gap between germline ends came to 8 bases. This CDR3 region has 15 residues. The CDR3 reads CASSLTGYSNQPQHF. The CDR3 nucleotides are TGTGCCAGCAGTTTAACAGGCTATAGCAATCAGCCCCAGCATTTT.

The chain uses TRBV12-3 or TRBV12-4 and TRBJ2-5; D remains ambiguous. V was shortened by 3 bases and J by 5 bases, with 19 bases between the two germline ends. The CDR3 totals 16 residues. CDR3: CASSFSPPAPEETQYF. For the CDR3, the DNA is TGTGCCAGCAGTTTTTCCCCGCCGGCCCCCGAGGAGACCCAGTACTTC.